This T cell receptor (beta chain) was obtained from a study of blood T cell repertoires in COVID-19. This clone was seen a handful of times. Sequencing used immunoSEQ multiplex PCR; TCRdb keeps in-frame clones, though not all of them. This table has some 120,000 clones, about 76% appearing once. This CDR3 has 16 residues. The V gene's germline CDR1 is SEHNR and CDR2 FQNEAQ (reference sequence). The V gene lost 4 bases and the J gene lost 3 bases, with 18 bases spanning the gap. Sequencing input: peripheral blood. The chain combines TRBV7-9 with TRBJ1-1; a weak D match, TRBD1 (5 bases). The receptor comes from an elderly man with acute or convalescent COVID-19. CDR3 sequence reads: CASSWRSRGTDTEAFF. CDR3 nucleotide sequence: TGTGCCAGCAGCTGGAGGAGCCGGGGGACGGACACTGAAGCTTTCTTT. Complete variable domain (other parts from reference TRBV7-9 and TRBJ1-1): DTGVSQNPRHKITKRGQNVTFRCDPISEHNRLYWYRQTLGQGPEFLTYFQNEAQLEKSRLLSDRFSAERPKGSFSTLEIQRTEQGDSAMYLCASSWRSRGTDTEAFFGQGTRLTVV.